These 8 T cell receptor beta chains were all obtained from the same sample, sequenced in a study of identical twins. TCRdb recomputed calls from the 5' RACE reads with MiXCR, one row per CDR3 protein. The top ten hold approximately 3.2% of the sample, which has about 570,000 distinct CDR3 sequences, around a tenth seen once. The sample also formed part of further work on yellow fever vaccine responses in identical twins.

Sequenced: PBMCs. The receptors derive from a woman younger than 30 in good health.

This clonotype was seen at least ten times. V gene TRBV28 combines with J gene TRBJ2-7, with 8 bases matching TRBD1. Trimming at V came to 8 bases and at J to 0 bases, leaving 3 bases not matched to a gene. CDR1 is MDHEN, CDR2 SYDVKM, per germline. This CDR3 region has 13 residues. Written as DNA, the CDR3 is TGTGCCAGCGGACAGGGCAACTCCTACGAGCAGTACTTC. Its translation is CASGQGNSYEQYF.

This clonotype has more than one count but fewer than ten. The V gene is TRBV5-1, the J gene TRBJ2-2; D is unresolved. Trimming removed 3 bases from V and 0 bases from J, with 12 bases in between. CDR1 is SGHRS and CDR2 is YFSETQ in the germline V gene. The CDR3 extends over 16 amino acids. CDR3 nucleotide sequence: TGCGCCAGCAGCTCAAAGACGGCTGCGAACACCGGGGAGCTGTTTTTT. It translates to CASSSKTAANTGELFF.

This chain's CDR3 is CASSPLAGLSGANVLTF. Written as DNA, the CDR3 is TGTGCCAGCAGTCCCCTAGCGGGGCTCTCTGGGGCCAACGTCCTGACTTTC. The chain joins TRBV12-3 or TRBV12-4 to TRBJ2-6; TRBD2 aligns across 9 bases. V was pared by 5 bases and J by 0 bases, with 5 bases of the junction left unmatched. The CDR3 totals 17 residues.

In this sample, this clonotype turned up a few times. The chain recombines TRBV29-1 with TRBJ1-1; TRBD1 matches 10 bases. Looked up from germline, CDR1 is SQVTM and CDR2 is ANQGSEA. After removal of 6 bases from V and 1 base from J, the junction contained 2 bases not matched to a gene. The CDR3 contains 13 residues. CDR3 sequence reads: CSVGDRGNTEAFF. CDR3 bases: TGCAGCGTGGGGGACAGGGGGAACACTGAAGCTTTCTTT.

This clonotype was seen a few times. This chain uses TRBV6-6 with TRBJ2-7, with a weak D call TRBD2 (5 bases). Germline V gene sequence: CDR1 MNHNY, CDR2 SVGAGI (reference sequence). This CDR3 is built from 12 residues. Trimming took 5 bases from V and 3 from J, leaving 8 bases between them. CDR3 region: CASSHGGYEQYF. The CDR3 DNA follows: TGTGCCAGCAGTCATGGAGGCTACGAGCAGTACTTC.

The V call is TRBV11-1, the J call TRBJ2-7; 13 bases fit TRBD2. The CDR3 extends over 16 amino acids. Trimming cost V 0 bases and J 4 bases; bases outside gene matches: 3. The germline V gene has CDR1 SGHAT and CDR2 FQDESV (reference sequence). CDR3 loop: CASSLAGLAGKYEQYF. The CDR3 DNA follows: TGTGCCAGCAGCTTAGCGGGACTAGCGGGAAAGTACGAGCAGTACTTC.

This clonotype has more than one count but fewer than ten. The chain is built from TRBV7-8 and TRBJ2-5; 9 bases are shared with TRBD2. CDR1 is SGHVS and CDR2 is FQNEAQ in the germline V gene. V shed 1 base, J shed 4 bases, and the junction held 4 bases outside the gene matches. This CDR3 is built from 15 residues. Here the CDR3 DNA reads TGTGCCAGCAGCTTAGTTGATAGCGGGGGAGAGACCCAGTACTTC. Translation: CASSLVDSGGETQYF.

The sample holds many counts of this clonotype. The chain employs TRBV20-1 and TRBJ1-2, with a tentative D call TRBD1 (5 bases). CDR1 is DFQATT and CDR2 is SNEGSKA in the germline V gene (reference sequence). The CDR3 sequence is 13 residues long. V was clipped by 5 bases and J by 8 bases, with 18 bases between them. CDR3 DNA: TGCAGTGCTGCCCCCGGGCAGGGTTTCGGCTACACCTTC. Translating gives CSAAPGQGFGYTF.